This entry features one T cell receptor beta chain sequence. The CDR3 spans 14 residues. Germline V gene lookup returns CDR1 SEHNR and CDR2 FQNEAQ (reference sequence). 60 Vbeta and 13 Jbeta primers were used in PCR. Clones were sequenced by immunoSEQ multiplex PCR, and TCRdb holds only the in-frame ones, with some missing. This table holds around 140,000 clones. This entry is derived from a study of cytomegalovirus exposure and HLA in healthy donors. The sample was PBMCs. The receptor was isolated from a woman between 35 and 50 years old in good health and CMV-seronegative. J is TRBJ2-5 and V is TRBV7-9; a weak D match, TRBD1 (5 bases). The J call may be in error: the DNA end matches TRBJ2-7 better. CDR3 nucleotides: TGTGCCAGCAGCTTAATGGCAGGGTTCTACGAGCAGTACTTC. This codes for CASSLMAGFYEQYF.